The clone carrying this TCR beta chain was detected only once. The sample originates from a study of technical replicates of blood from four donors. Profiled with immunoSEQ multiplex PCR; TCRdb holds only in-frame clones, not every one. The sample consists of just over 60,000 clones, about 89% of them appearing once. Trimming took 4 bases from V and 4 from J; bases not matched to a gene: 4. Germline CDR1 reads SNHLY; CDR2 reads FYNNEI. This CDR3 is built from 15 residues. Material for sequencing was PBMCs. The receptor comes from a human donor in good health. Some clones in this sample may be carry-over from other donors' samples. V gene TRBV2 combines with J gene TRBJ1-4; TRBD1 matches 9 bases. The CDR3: CASSGTGAGNEKLFF. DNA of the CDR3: TGTGCCAGCAGTGGGACAGGGGCGGGTAATGAAAAACTGTTTTTT.